These 6 T cell receptor beta chains came from one sample sequenced in a study of blood T cell repertoires in COVID-19. Clones were sequenced by immunoSEQ multiplex PCR, and TCRdb holds only the in-frame ones, with some missing. The data hold nearly 350,000 clones, with 90% to 95% observed a single time. The sample was peripheral blood. The receptors shown here come from a woman in her late teens or twenties who had recovered from COVID-19.

The gene calls are TRBV28 and TRBJ1-2, with 9 bases identical to TRBD1. V lost 3 bases to trimming and J lost 8 bases; unmatched junction nucleotides: 10. The germline V gene has CDR1 MDHEN and CDR2 SYDVKM. The CDR3 runs to 15 residues. CDR3 DNA: TGTGCCAGCAGTTTCTCGGGGACAGGGAAACGAGGCTACACCTTC. Translation gives CASSFSGTGKRGYTF.

The genes are TRBV13 and TRBJ2-1, with 8 bases identical to TRBD2. The length of the CDR3 is 16 residues. CDR1 is PRHDT, CDR2 FYEKMQ, per germline (reference sequence). Unmatched junction bases numbered 6, after V lost 5 bases and J lost 0 bases. As DNA, the CDR3 is TGTGCCAGCAGCGAACTGACTAGCGCCTCCTACAATGAGCAGTTCTTC. Its protein is CASSELTSASYNEQFF. Together with reference TRBV13 and TRBJ2-1, the CDR3 gives the full variable domain: AAGVIQSPRHLIKEKRETATLKCYPIPRHDTVYWYQQGPGQDPQFLISFYEKMQSDKGSIPDRFSAQQFSDYHSELNMSSLELGDSALYFCASSELTSASYNEQFFGPGTRLTVL.

This clone appeared a single time. The V call is TRBV19, the J call TRBJ2-2; D is possibly TRBD1 (5 bases). This CDR3 spans 15 amino acids. Between the trimmed V and J ends, which lost 6 bases and 0 bases, there was a span of 11 bases. Germline V CDR1 and CDR2: LNHDA, SQIVND (reference sequence). CDR3 protein: CASRDINANTGELFF. DNA of the CDR3: TGTGCCAGTAGGGACATCAACGCGAACACCGGGGAGCTGTTTTTT.

This clone was seen more than once but under ten times. V usage is TRBV5-1 and J usage is TRBJ2-7; 7 bases align to TRBD2. J gave up 1 base and V 4 bases, and 2 bases lay outside the gene matches. The CDR3 loop spans 13 amino acids. Germline V lookup: CDR1 SGHRS, CDR2 YFSETQ. CDR3 region: CASSGEGSYEQYV. The CDR3 coding sequence is TGCGCCAGCAGCGGGGAGGGGTCCTACGAGCAGTACGTC.

CDR3 in amino acids: CASSSAGTARFYGYTF. CDR3 bases: TGCGCCAGCAGCTCAGCCGGGACAGCCCGCTTCTATGGCTACACCTTC. The rearrangement links TRBV5-1 to TRBJ1-2, with 7 bases lining up with TRBD1. The ends lost 3 bases at V and 4 bases at J; junction bases unmatched: 12. The CDR3 spans 16 residues. Germline CDR1 reads SGHRS; CDR2 reads YFSETQ. Full variable domain (missing parts from reference TRBV5-1 and TRBJ1-2): KAGVTQTPRYLIKTRGQQVTLSCSPISGHRSVSWYQQTPGQGLQFLFEYFSETQRNKGNFPGRFSGRQFSNSRSEMNVSTLELGDSALYLCASSSAGTARFYGYTFGSGTRLTVV.

The chain uses TRBV19 and TRBJ1-4, with 8 positions matching TRBD1. This CDR3 has 15 amino acids. V shed 7 bases and J 7 bases; nucleotides not matched to a gene: 11. The V gene's germline CDR1 is LNHDA and CDR2 SQIVND (reference sequence). The CDR3 protein is CASNRQGADGEKLFF. The CDR3 nucleotides are TGTGCCAGTAACCGTCAGGGGGCGGACGGTGAAAAACTGTTTTTT.